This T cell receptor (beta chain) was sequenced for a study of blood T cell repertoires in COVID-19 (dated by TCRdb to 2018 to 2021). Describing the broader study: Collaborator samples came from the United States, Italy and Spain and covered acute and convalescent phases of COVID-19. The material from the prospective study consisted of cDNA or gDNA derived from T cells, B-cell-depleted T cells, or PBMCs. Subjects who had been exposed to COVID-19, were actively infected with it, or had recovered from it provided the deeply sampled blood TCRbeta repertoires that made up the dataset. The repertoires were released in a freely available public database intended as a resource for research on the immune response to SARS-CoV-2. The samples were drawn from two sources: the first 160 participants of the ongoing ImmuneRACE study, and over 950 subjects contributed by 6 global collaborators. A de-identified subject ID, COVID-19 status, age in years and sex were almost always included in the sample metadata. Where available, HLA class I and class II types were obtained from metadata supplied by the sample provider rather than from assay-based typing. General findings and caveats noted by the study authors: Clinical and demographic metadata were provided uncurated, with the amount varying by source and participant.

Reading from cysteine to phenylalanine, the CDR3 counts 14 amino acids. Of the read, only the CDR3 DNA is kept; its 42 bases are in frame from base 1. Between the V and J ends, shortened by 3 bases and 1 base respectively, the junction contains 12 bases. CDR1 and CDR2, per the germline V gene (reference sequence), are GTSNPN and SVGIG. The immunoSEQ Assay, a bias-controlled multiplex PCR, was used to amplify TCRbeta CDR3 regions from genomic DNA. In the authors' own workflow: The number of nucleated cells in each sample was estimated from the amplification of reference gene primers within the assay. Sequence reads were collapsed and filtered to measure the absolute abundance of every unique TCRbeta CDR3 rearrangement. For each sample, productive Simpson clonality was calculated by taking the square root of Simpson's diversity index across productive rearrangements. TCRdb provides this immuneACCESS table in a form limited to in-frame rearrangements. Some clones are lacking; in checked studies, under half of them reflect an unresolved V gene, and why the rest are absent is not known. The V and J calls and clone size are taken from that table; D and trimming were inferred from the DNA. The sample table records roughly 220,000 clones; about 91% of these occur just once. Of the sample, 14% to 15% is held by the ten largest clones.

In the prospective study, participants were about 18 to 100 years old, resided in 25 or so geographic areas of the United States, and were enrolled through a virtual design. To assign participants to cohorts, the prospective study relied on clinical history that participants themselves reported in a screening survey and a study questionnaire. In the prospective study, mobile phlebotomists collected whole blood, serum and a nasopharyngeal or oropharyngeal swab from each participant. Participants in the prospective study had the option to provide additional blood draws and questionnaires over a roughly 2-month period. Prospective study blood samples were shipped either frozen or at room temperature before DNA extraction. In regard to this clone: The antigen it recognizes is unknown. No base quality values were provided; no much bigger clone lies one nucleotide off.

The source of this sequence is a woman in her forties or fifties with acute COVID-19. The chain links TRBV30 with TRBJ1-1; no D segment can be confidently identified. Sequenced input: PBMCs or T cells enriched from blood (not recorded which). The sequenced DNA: TGTGCCTGGAGATGGTTGGGAGAGAACACTGAAGCTTTCTTT. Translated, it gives CAWRWLGENTEAFF. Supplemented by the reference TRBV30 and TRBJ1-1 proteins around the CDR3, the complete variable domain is SQTIHQWPATLVQPVGSPLSLECTVEGTSNPNLYWYRQAAGRGLQLLFYSVGIGQISSEVPQNLSASRPQDRQFILSSKKLLLSDSGFYLCAWRWLGENTEAFFGQGTRLTVV.